Shown below are 21 T cell receptor beta chains from a single sample sequenced in a study of CD4+ T cells in melanoma. Assay used: immunoSEQ multiplex PCR; TCRdb lists only in-frame clones, some missing. The sample comprises about 10,000 clones, 55% to 80% of which are singletons, and 11% rests with the top ten. Material for sequencing was cells from a culture (not recorded whether cultured in vitro). The receptors shown here come from a human donor with melanoma.

This chain uses TRBV6-5 with TRBJ2-2; tentative D call: TRBD2 (6 bases). The CDR3 is 14 residues long. The V gene's germline CDR1 is MNHEY and CDR2 SVGAGI. Trimming stripped 8 bases from V and 4 bases from J, with 14 bases between. This chain's CDR3 is CASQGGVGTGELFF. The CDR3 nucleotides are TGTGCCAGCCAAGGAGGGGTGGGCACCGGGGAGCTGTTTTTT.

This clone was seen more than once but under ten times. The rearrangement uses TRBV5-4 and TRBJ2-7; D is possibly TRBD2 (7 bases). V gave up 3 bases and J gave up 6 bases, with 19 bases separating them. This CDR3 comprises 15 residues. Germline-derived CDR1 and CDR2 are SGHNT and YYREEE (reference sequence). The CDR3 coding sequence is TGTGCCAGCAGCTCCCGGGCGGGGGCCTATTCCGAGCAGTACTTC. Translated: CASSSRAGAYSEQYF.

The chain employs TRBV4-1 and TRBJ1-4; no clear D. V was cut by 1 base and J by 6 bases, with 21 bases left in between. The CDR3 runs 18 residues. Looked up from germline, CDR1 is MGHRA and CDR2 is YSYEKL. CDR3 residues: CASSQVVARGGGDEKLFF. The DNA of the CDR3 is TGCGCCAGCAGCCAAGTAGTAGCCCGCGGAGGCGGGGATGAAAAACTGTTTTTT.

The V call is TRBV2, the J call TRBJ2-5, with a weak D call TRBD1 (5 bases). Trimming cost V 4 bases and J 1 base, with 13 bases left between them. CDR3 length: 15 residues. Per germline, CDR1 SNHLY and CDR2 FYNNEI. The CDR3 region is CASSVGAAFQETQYF. Here the CDR3 DNA reads TGTGCCAGCAGTGTAGGGGCAGCGTTCCAAGAGACCCAGTACTTC.

This clone was picked up a small number of times. The V gene is TRBV18, the J gene TRBJ2-5, with a possible D match to TRBD2 (6 bases). Germline CDR1 KGHSH, CDR2 LQKENI. The V and J ends lost 4 bases and 4 bases respectively, with 22 bases between them. There are 17 residues in the CDR3. CDR3 residues: CASSRINTGTAVETQYF. As DNA, the CDR3 is TGTGCCAGCTCACGTATCAATACCGGGACTGCTGTAGAGACCCAGTACTTC.

This clone was detected a few times. The chain links TRBV5-1 to TRBJ2-5; 7 bases agree with TRBD1. This CDR3 spans 14 amino acids. V lost 5 bases and J lost 5; bases outside the gene matches: 9. CDR1 is SGHRS and CDR2 is YFSETQ in the germline V gene. The CDR3: CASRQGGPRETQYF. CDR3 DNA sequence: TGCGCCAGCAGGCAAGGGGGCCCCAGGGAGACCCAGTACTTC.

This clone was seen just once. V and J are TRBV9 and TRBJ1-1, with no clear D. The CDR3 has 14 amino acids. Germline assignment: CDR1 SGDLS and CDR2 YYNGEE. V gave up 4 bases and J gave up 3 bases, with 13 bases separating them. CDR3 in amino acids: CASSPRAVDTEAFF. CDR3 nucleotide sequence: TGTGCCAGCAGCCCGCGGGCCGTCGACACTGAAGCTTTCTTT.

The genes are TRBV9 and TRBJ2-5; D is possibly TRBD2 (5 bases). Germline V CDR1 and CDR2: SGDLS, YYNGEE. The CDR3 is 16 residues long. V dropped 4 bases and J dropped 7 bases, with 23 bases sitting between them. The CDR3 loop reads CASSPGSPKPGGTQYF. The CDR3 DNA reads TGTGCCAGCAGCCCGGGCTCCCCCAAGCCCGGAGGGACCCAGTACTTC.

The V gene is TRBV10-3, the J gene TRBJ1-1; no reliable D call. Germline assignment: CDR1 ENHRY and CDR2 SYGVKD. The CDR3 is made up of 12 amino acids. The V and J ends lost 10 bases and 0 bases respectively, with 9 bases between them. The CDR3 loop is CATKTLNTEAFF. In nucleotides, the CDR3 is TGTGCCACGAAGACCTTGAACACTGAAGCTTTCTTT.

This clone came up a few times. The rearrangement joins TRBV9 to TRBJ1-1; D unresolved. There are 14 residues in the CDR3. Germline V CDR1 and CDR2: SGDLS, YYNGEE. The V and J ends lost 1 base and 6 bases respectively, with 13 bases between them. CDR3 residues: CASSVLGRFSEAFF. CDR3 in DNA: TGTGCCAGCAGCGTATTGGGCAGGTTCTCTGAAGCTTTCTTT.

The chain is built from TRBV6-5 and TRBJ1-3; D uncertain. The germline gives CDR1 MNHEY, CDR2 SVGAGI. The length of the CDR3 is 14 residues. V was shortened by 3 bases and J by 2 bases, with 8 bases between the two germline ends. CDR3 sequence (DNA): TGTGCCAGCAGTTATTTAGGAGCTGGAAACACCATATATTTT. Translation gives CASSYLGAGNTIYF.

A few counts support this clone. The rearrangement joins TRBV5-1 to TRBJ1-6; a weak D match, TRBD1 (5 bases). Between the trimmed V and J ends, which lost 4 bases and 0 bases, there was a span of 17 bases. This CDR3 is 18 amino acids long. Germline V gene lookup returns CDR1 SGHRS and CDR2 YFSETQ. The CDR3 coding sequence is TGCGCCAGCAGCCCGGGAGGGGCTCAGAGCTCCTATAATTCACCCCTCCACTTT. Translated, it gives CASSPGGAQSSYNSPLHF.

This clone occurred a few times. The rearrangement links TRBV18 to TRBJ2-7, with D possibly matching TRBD1 (6 bases). This CDR3 comprises 13 residues. Per the germline V gene, CDR1 is KGHSH and CDR2 is LQKENI. V was clipped by 2 bases and J by 7 bases, with 12 bases between them. CDR3 nucleotide sequence: TGTGCCAGCTCACCAAATACAGGGCGGGAGCAGTACTTC. Translation: CASSPNTGREQYF.

This clone was detected only a few times. The rearrangement links TRBV5-4 to TRBJ2-3, with 7 bases fitting TRBD2. Trimming took 4 bases from V and 0 from J; bases not matched to a gene: 5. Germline V gives CDR1 SGHNT, CDR2 YYREEE (reference sequence). The CDR3 runs 15 residues. The DNA for the CDR3 is TGTGCCAGCAGCGGGCGACTAGCTAGCACAGATACGCAGTATTTT. The encoded protein is CASSGRLASTDTQYF.

CDR3 coding DNA: TGTGCCAGCAGCGGTTATAGCGGGGGGTACGATGAGCAGTTCTTC. Translating gives CASSGYSGGYDEQFF. The rearrangement uses TRBV9 and TRBJ2-1, with 10 bases fitting TRBD2. Trimming cost V 3 bases and J 8 bases; bases outside gene matches: 8. There are 15 residues in the CDR3. CDR1 and CDR2 (germline): SGDLS, YYNGEE.

The chain joins TRBV5-6 to TRBJ2-2; TRBD1 aligns across 7 bases. CDR3 length: 16 amino acids. Germline V CDR1 and CDR2: SGHDT, YYEEEE. The junction had 9 bases not matched to a gene; V was cut back by 4 bases and J by 3 bases. CDR3 nucleotide sequence: TGTGCCAGCAGCCCAGGGGACAGAAGATACACCGGGGAGCTGTTTTTT. It is translated as CASSPGDRRYTGELFF.

The rearrangement uses TRBV4-1 and TRBJ2-3; no firm D call. From germline, CDR1 is MGHRA and CDR2 YSYEKL. The CDR3 consists of 17 residues. V lost 3 bases to trimming and J lost 3 bases, with 19 bases between them. CDR3 DNA: TGCGCCAGCAGCCAGACTCCATTCCAAGTTAAGACAGATACGCAGTATTTT. Amino acids: CASSQTPFQVKTDTQYF.

The chain carries TRBV4-2 and TRBJ1-1; no firm D call. The CDR3 is 14 amino acids. V gave up 1 base and J gave up 3 bases, with 9 bases separating them. The germline gives CDR1 LGHNA, CDR2 YNFKEQ. The CDR3 DNA follows: TGTGCCAGCAGCCAAGTCGTTAGTTACACTGAAGCTTTCTTT. Its translation: CASSQVVSYTEAFF.

The V and J genes are TRBV15 and TRBJ1-4; TRBD1 might be the D (5 bases). V gave up 5 bases and J gave up 2 bases, with 12 bases separating them. This CDR3 region has 15 residues. Germline V gene sequence: CDR1 LNHNV, CDR2 YYDKDF (reference sequence). The CDR3 sequence is CATSYRKQTNEKLFF. The CDR3 DNA is TGTGCCACCAGCTACAGGAAACAGACTAATGAAAAACTGTTTTTT.

The chain employs TRBV15 and TRBJ2-2; no firm D call. Germline CDR1 and CDR2: LNHNV and YYDKDF (reference sequence). There are 13 residues in the CDR3. The ends were cut back, 9 bases at V and 3 bases at J, with 11 bases in the middle. CDR3 sequence: CATGKGYTGELFF. In DNA, the CDR3 is TGTGCCACGGGGAAAGGTTACACCGGGGAGCTGTTTTTT.

The chain couples TRBV9 to TRBJ1-6; no clear D. Germline CDR1 is SGDLS and CDR2 is YYNGEE. V shed 0 bases and J shed 7 bases, with 8 bases lying between them. The CDR3 totals 14 residues. CDR3 coding DNA: TGTGCCAGCAGCGTAGTAGCAGAGAATTCACCCCTCCACTTT. Translating it yields CASSVVAENSPLHF.